The 29 T cell receptor beta chains given below trace back to one sample, sequenced in a study of shared clonotypes between healthy human individuals. Sequenced by immunoSEQ multiplex PCR; TCRdb stores in-frame clones only, minus some. The data hold about 500,000 clones, with roughly three quarters observed a single time. Sequencing input: PBMCs. The receptors were sampled from a woman in her forties in good health. Some clones in this sample may be carry-over from other donors' samples.

Concerning this clone: This could be a read error, since a much larger clone is one nucleotide away. V gene TRBV15 combines with J gene TRBJ2-1; 9 bases are a match to TRBD2. J was trimmed by 5 bases and V by 6 bases; bases with no gene match: 8. Germline lookup yields CDR1 LNHNV and CDR2 YYDKDF (reference sequence). The CDR3 loop spans 15 amino acids. The CDR3 protein is CATRAGGPRDNEQFF. The CDR3 DNA follows: TGTGCCACCAGGGCGGGAGGGCCGAGGGACAATGAGCAGTTCTTC.

The chain links TRBV18 to TRBJ2-3, with 11 bases matching TRBD1. The germline gives CDR1 KGHSH, CDR2 LQKENI. The CDR3 is 16 residues long. Trimming at V came to 3 bases and at J to 4 bases, leaving 6 bases not matched to a gene. DNA for the CDR3: TGTGCCAGCTCACCTGTGGACAGGGGGCTTGCAGATACGCAGTATTTT. Translating gives CASSPVDRGLADTQYF.

Regarding this clone: It may be a read error: a sequence one base away is much more abundant. The chain has TRBV7-8 and TRBJ1-3; TRBD1 might be the D (5 bases). V lost 1 base, J lost 0 bases, and 16 bases lay in between. Looked up from germline, CDR1 is SGHVS and CDR2 is FQNEAQ. The CDR3 length is 18 residues. In DNA, the CDR3 is TGTGCCAGCAGCTTAGGTTACGCCAGGGATATCTCTGGAAACACCATATATTTT. Protein sequence: CASSLGYARDISGNTIYF.

This chain joins TRBV7-2 and TRBJ2-1; D not certain. The length of the CDR3 is 17 residues. Trimming took off 5 bases at V and 4 bases at J, with 21 bases between the two ends. CDR1 is SGHTA and CDR2 is FQGNSA in the germline V gene. The CDR3, as DNA: TGTGCCAGCAGCAGGCCTCGTGATAGCCAGGAATACAATGAGCAGTTCTTC. Residues: CASSRPRDSQEYNEQFF. Supplemented by reference TRBV7-2 and TRBJ2-1, the full variable domain reads GAGVSQSPSNKVTEKGKDVELRCDPISGHTALYWYRQSLGQGLEFLIYFQGNSAPDKSGLPSDRFSAERTGGSVSTLTIQRTQQEDSAVYLCASSRPRDSQEYNEQFFGPGTRLTVL.

V is TRBV7-3 and J is TRBJ2-3, with 8 nucleotides matching TRBD2. The CDR3 extends over 15 amino acids. Germline V gene data show CDR1 as SGHTA and CDR2 as FQGTGA. The trim removed 5 bases at V and 3 bases at J, leaving 7 bases unmatched. CDR3 residues: CASSRSGMITDTQYF. CDR3 sequence (DNA): TGTGCCAGCAGCCGTAGCGGGATGATAACAGATACGCAGTATTTT.

As concerns this clone: Distinct nucleotide sequences in the sample also encode this CDR3. V usage is TRBV5-1 and J usage is TRBJ2-7; perhaps TRBD2 as D (5 bases). Germline V gene data show CDR1 as SGHRS and CDR2 as YFSETQ. The CDR3 consists of 14 residues. V was trimmed by 0 bases and J by 1 base, leaving 8 bases between them. The CDR3 sequence is CASSLGPGSYEQYF. CDR3 in DNA: TGCGCCAGCAGCTTGGGGCCGGGATCCTACGAGCAGTACTTC.

The rearrangement uses TRBV14 and TRBJ1-2, with D tentatively TRBD1 (5 bases). Germline CDR1 SGHDN, CDR2 FVKESK. The length of the CDR3 is 14 residues. Trimming removed 1 base from V and 2 bases from J, with 8 bases in between. The CDR3 is CASSQGPGNYGYTF. Written as DNA, the CDR3 is TGTGCCAGCAGCCAAGGCCCAGGGAACTATGGCTACACCTTC.

For this clone: This likely reflects a read error, since a far larger clone is one base away. The same CDR3 is also encoded by other DNA sequences in this sample. The rearrangement links TRBV28 to TRBJ2-7; tentative D call: TRBD2 (5 bases). V shed 6 bases and J shed 1 base, with 16 bases lying between them. This CDR3 has 15 amino acids. Germline values: CDR1 MDHEN, CDR2 SYDVKM. The CDR3 DNA is TGTGCCAGCAGCCCACCGGGATCCCGATCCTACGAGCAGTACTTC. It encodes CASSPPGSRSYEQYF.

Remarks on this clone: Given a far larger clone just one base away, this is likely a sequencing read error. The chain employs TRBV30 and TRBJ1-3; no definite D call. Between the trimmed V and J ends, which lost 3 bases and 4 bases, there was a span of 16 bases. In germline, CDR1 is GTSNPN, CDR2 SVGIG (reference sequence). CDR3 size: 15 residues. CDR3 in DNA: TGTGCCTGGAGCCCGTGGACCGCTCGGGGAAACACCATATATTTT. Its protein product is CAWSPWTARGNTIYF.

This clone was picked up one time. Other DNA sequences within the sample encode an identical CDR3. This chain links TRBV19 with TRBJ1-1; 8 bases agree with TRBD1. There are 13 residues in the CDR3. The V segment lost 6 bases and the J segment 5 bases; nucleotides outside the gene matches: 5. Germline values: CDR1 LNHDA, CDR2 SQIVND (reference sequence). The CDR3 DNA follows: TGTGCCAGTAGCCAGGGGGCGCGGACTGAAGCTTTCTTT. Its translation is CASSQGARTEAFF.

The V gene is TRBV7-2, the J gene TRBJ2-6, with D perhaps assigned TRBD1 or TRBD2 (6 bases each). From germline, CDR1 is SGHTA and CDR2 FQGNSA. Trimming left V 0 bases short and J 1 base short, with 13 bases between. This CDR3 region has 18 residues. The CDR3 nucleotides are TGTGCCAGCAGCTTAGCGGGCGGGACACTGTCTGGGGCCAACGTCCTGACTTTC. Residues: CASSLAGGTLSGANVLTF.

This sequence joins TRBV7-2 and TRBJ2-2; D call uncertain. CDR3 length: 15 residues. Trimming took 1 base from V and 4 from J, leaving 10 bases between them. Germline lookup yields CDR1 SGHTA and CDR2 FQGNSA. The CDR3 loop is CASSLDPQGTGELFF. In DNA, the CDR3 is TGTGCCAGCAGCTTAGACCCCCAAGGCACCGGGGAGCTGTTTTTT.

This chain connects TRBV9 to TRBJ2-5, with 7 bases identical to TRBD1. This CDR3 spans 15 amino acids. V was pared by 3 bases and J by 5 bases, with 10 bases of the junction left unmatched. The germline CDR1 and CDR2 sequences are SGDLS and YYNGEE. CDR3 in amino acids: CASSERWDSRETQYF. CDR3 sequence (DNA): TGTGCCAGCAGCGAGCGATGGGACAGTAGGGAGACCCAGTACTTC.

The chain is built from TRBV15 and TRBJ2-1; TRBD2 matches at 13 bases. The V and J ends lost 2 bases and 9 bases, in that order; junction bases with no gene match: 4. The CDR3 loop spans 15 amino acids. The germline gives CDR1 LNHNV, CDR2 YYDKDF (reference sequence). CDR3 coding DNA: TGTGCCACCAGCAGAAGACTAGCGGGAGGCGCTGAGCAGTTCTTC. Residues: CATSRRLAGGAEQFF. Full variable domain (remainder filled in from reference TRBV15 and TRBJ2-1): DAMVIQNPRYQVTQFGKPVTLSCSQTLNHNVMYWYQQKSSQAPKLLFHYYDKDFNNEADTPDNFQSRRPNTSFCFLDIRSPGLGDTAMYLCATSRRLAGGAEQFFGPGTRLTVL.

On this clone: This likely traces to a read error, being one base from a far larger clone. V usage is TRBV5-1 and J usage is TRBJ2-2, with D perhaps TRBD2 (5 bases). The CDR3 has 13 residues. Germline lookup yields CDR1 SGHRS and CDR2 YFSETQ. The CDR3 coding sequence is TGCGCCAGCAGCTTAACAGACACCGGGAAGCTGTTTTTT. Protein: CASSLTDTGKLFF.

The chain recombines TRBV10-2 with TRBJ2-1, with D hard to call. Trimming removed 6 bases at V and 7 bases at J, with 10 bases between. The germline gives CDR1 WSHSY, CDR2 SAAADI. The CDR3 covers 12 residues. The CDR3 DNA follows: TGCGCCAGCAGCTCACCCAGAAATGAGCAGTTCTTC. Its protein product is CASSSPRNEQFF.

The J gene is TRBJ2-2, the V gene TRBV7-2; no clear D. The CDR3 consists of 14 residues. Germline V CDR1 and CDR2: SGHTA, FQGNSA. V gave up 0 bases and J gave up 4 bases, with 6 bases separating them. The chain's CDR3 is CASSLASGTGELFF. In DNA, the CDR3 is TGTGCCAGCAGCTTAGCGTCGGGCACCGGGGAGCTGTTTTTT.

This clone was counted at least ten times. This sequence joins TRBV5-1 and TRBJ2-1, with 7 bases that match TRBD2. The CDR3 spans 15 residues. Germline CDR1 is SGHRS and CDR2 is YFSETQ. Unmatched junction bases numbered 8, after V lost 4 bases and J lost 4 bases. The CDR3 is CASSPTSVQYNEQFF. The DNA for the CDR3 is TGCGCCAGCAGCCCTACTAGCGTCCAATACAATGAGCAGTTCTTC.

The V call is TRBV29-1, the J call TRBJ1-2; no reliable D call. Germline-derived CDR1 and CDR2 are SQVTM and ANQGSEA. This CDR3 spans 11 amino acids. V lost 7 bases to trimming and J lost 7 bases, with 13 bases between them. The CDR3 nucleotides are TGCAGCGAGTCCTCAAACCGTGGCTACACCTTC. As protein: CSESSNRGYTF.

This sequence joins TRBV2 and TRBJ1-5; TRBD1 is a possible D gene (5 bases). Germline V gene lookup returns CDR1 SNHLY and CDR2 FYNNEI. This CDR3 is 15 amino acids long. Trimming shortened V by 8 bases and J by 4 bases, and 18 bases separated the two germline ends. CDR3 in DNA: TGTGCCAGCCGGGGGGTACCCGGAGCAAATCAGCCCCAGCATTTT. Its protein is CASRGVPGANQPQHF.

V and J are TRBV30 and TRBJ1-1; D unresolved. Germline V gene sequence: CDR1 GTSNPN, CDR2 SVGIG (reference sequence). With 0 bases removed from V and 4 bases from J, the gap between germline ends came to 9 bases. The CDR3 sequence is 13 residues long. The CDR3 region is CAWSVKGGTEAFF. The CDR3, as DNA: TGTGCCTGGAGTGTCAAGGGAGGCACTGAAGCTTTCTTT.

This clone was found a few times. The gene calls are TRBV28 and TRBJ1-2; D unresolved. The germline V gene encodes CDR1 MDHEN and CDR2 SYDVKM. The ends were cut back, 4 bases at V and 8 bases at J, with 11 bases in the middle. The CDR3 consists of 12 residues. For the CDR3, the DNA is TGTGCCAGCAGTTATCCGTTCCAGGGCTACACCTTC. Its protein product is CASSYPFQGYTF.

V and J are TRBV27 and TRBJ2-7; 10 bases fit TRBD2. The germline V gene encodes CDR1 MNHEY and CDR2 SMNVEV (reference sequence). Trimming cost V 1 base and J 7 bases; bases outside gene matches: 10. The CDR3 consists of 16 residues. CDR3 sequence: CASSLWEGSGRSEQYF. In DNA, the CDR3 is TGTGCCAGCAGTTTATGGGAGGGTAGCGGGAGGAGTGAGCAGTACTTC.

V and J are TRBV4-1 and TRBJ1-2, with 7 bases that match TRBD1. This CDR3 is 16 amino acids long. In germline, CDR1 is MGHRA, CDR2 YSYEKL. The V and J ends lost 0 bases and 3 bases, in that order; junction bases with no gene match: 7. For the CDR3, the DNA is TGCGCCAGCAGCCAAGACTGGGTGACAGGGTACTATGGCTACACCTTC. Protein product: CASSQDWVTGYYGYTF.

The V and J genes are TRBV28 and TRBJ2-1, with D possibly TRBD1 on 6 matching bases. Germline V lookup: CDR1 MDHEN, CDR2 SYDVKM. CDR3 length: 14 amino acids. The V end was cut by 7 bases, the J end by 8 bases, with 18 bases between. Here the CDR3 DNA reads TGTGCCAGCACCGTCCAGGGGTGGGGCGATGAGCAGTTCTTC. Translated: CASTVQGWGDEQFF.

This chain links TRBV7-8 with TRBJ1-2; 9 bases match TRBD1. J was trimmed by 7 bases and V by 0 bases; bases with no gene match: 6. The CDR3 extends over 15 amino acids. Germline-derived CDR1 and CDR2 are SGHVS and FQNEAQ. The CDR3, as DNA: TGTGCCAGCAGCTTAGCCCCCGACAGGGGGACTGGCTACACCTTC. This sequence encodes CASSLAPDRGTGYTF.

This clone was found once. J is TRBJ2-2 and V is TRBV27; maybe TRBD1 (5 bases). The V gene's germline CDR1 is MNHEY and CDR2 SMNVEV (reference sequence). The CDR3 is 16 residues long. V was trimmed by 3 bases and J by 6 bases, leaving 17 bases between them. CDR3 in amino acids: CASSFTYRPTAGELFF. CDR3 coding DNA: TGTGCCAGCAGTTTTACCTACAGGCCGACAGCCGGGGAGCTGTTTTTT.

This clone appeared a few times. The chain is built from TRBV21-1 and TRBJ1-2; no DNA check was done on the table's D call, TRBD1. TRBV21-1 is a pseudogene segment. The CDR3 covers 14 residues. Here the CDR3 reads CASGDRGRSYGYTF. The CDR3 nucleotides are TGTGCCAGCGGGGACAGGGGGCGCAGCTATGGCTACACCTTC.

This clone occurred once. The CDR3 DNA sequence: TGCGCCAGCAGCCAAGAGTCCGGGACAGGTCAGGGGACCCAGTACTTC. This encodes CASSQESGTGQGTQYF. The chain uses TRBV4-1 and TRBJ2-5, with 8 bases that match TRBD1. Trimming took 0 bases from V and 7 from J; bases not matched to a gene: 10. The CDR3 consists of 16 residues. Germline V gene sequence: CDR1 MGHRA, CDR2 YSYEKL.